The rows below give T cell receptor beta chains drawn from one sample of a study of blood T cell repertoires in COVID-19. Data came from immunoSEQ multiplex PCR; TCRdb stores just in-frame clones and leaves some out. The table includes around 60,000 clones, approximately 80% detected once. The sequenced material came from peripheral blood. The receptor set was obtained from a human donor in a cohort sampled during active COVID-19. Each CDR3 is given without its conserved first and last residue. The order of the fields is V gene, J gene, CDR3 length, clone size, CDR3 protein. Expanded clones get a size class; other rows say once, few or many, or leave the size out.

V gene: TRBV30; J gene: TRBJ1-1; CDR3 length: 11; clone size: .; CDR3 protein: AWSGQLNTEAF
V gene: TRBV12-5; J gene: TRBJ2-1; CDR3 length: 11; clone size: .; CDR3 protein: ASGLRLAYEQF
V gene: TRBV3-1/TRBV3-2; J gene: TRBJ2-7; CDR3 length: 12; clone size: .; CDR3 protein: ASSLWEESYEQY
V gene: TRBV5-1; J gene: TRBJ2-2; CDR3 length: 16; clone size: .; CDR3 protein: ASSLEGFGTPNTGELF
V gene: TRBV18; J gene: TRBJ2-7; CDR3 length: 12; clone size: .; CDR3 protein: ASSAAVGPYEQY
V gene: TRBV27; J gene: TRBJ2-7; CDR3 length: 11; clone size: few; CDR3 protein: ASRRAGAYEQY
V gene: TRBV5-4; J gene: TRBJ2-2; CDR3 length: 11; clone size: few; CDR3 protein: ASSVRGPGELF
V gene: TRBV4-2; J gene: TRBJ2-5; CDR3 length: 13; clone size: .; CDR3 protein: ASSQDLTGEETQY
V gene: TRBV7-4; J gene: TRBJ1-4; CDR3 length: 17; clone size: .; CDR3 protein: ASSYKQGWACATNEKLF
V gene: TRBV6-6; J gene: TRBJ1-1; CDR3 length: 13; clone size: .; CDR3 protein: ASSQQGARGTEAF
V gene: TRBV6-2/TRBV6-3; J gene: TRBJ1-2; CDR3 length: 12; clone size: few; CDR3 protein: ASSPRRGNYGYT
V gene: TRBV10-2; J gene: TRBJ1-1; CDR3 length: 13; clone size: .; CDR3 protein: ASSAGGGGWSEAF
V gene: TRBV6-5; J gene: TRBJ2-7; CDR3 length: 13; clone size: .; CDR3 protein: ASSPLSTGSYEQY
V gene: TRBV28; J gene: TRBJ2-5; CDR3 length: 13; clone size: .; CDR3 protein: ASSWGQGGKETQY
V gene: TRBV2; J gene: TRBJ2-3; CDR3 length: 10; clone size: .; CDR3 protein: ASSEWQDTQY
V gene: TRBV6-1; J gene: TRBJ2-1; CDR3 length: 11; clone size: .; CDR3 protein: ASSERREGEQF
V gene: TRBV4-2; J gene: TRBJ2-2; CDR3 length: 15; clone size: .; CDR3 protein: ASSPAGGSGNTGELF
V gene: TRBV5-4; J gene: TRBJ2-1; CDR3 length: 12; clone size: few; CDR3 protein: ASSLESSAHEQF
V gene: TRBV24-1; J gene: TRBJ1-1; CDR3 length: 9; clone size: many; CDR3 protein: ATSDSTGAF
V gene: TRBV6-5; J gene: TRBJ1-5; CDR3 length: 10; clone size: .; CDR3 protein: ASKLGNQPQH
V gene: TRBV19; J gene: TRBJ2-6; CDR3 length: 15; clone size: .; CDR3 protein: ASSPGTGNSGANVLT
V gene: TRBV18; J gene: TRBJ1-4; CDR3 length: 10; clone size: .; CDR3 protein: ASSPQGRELF
V gene: TRBV7-8; J gene: TRBJ1-5; CDR3 length: 14; clone size: .; CDR3 protein: ASSLVRTSSNQPQH
V gene: TRBV5-4; J gene: TRBJ2-4; CDR3 length: 16; clone size: few; CDR3 protein: ASSLTPAGERAKNIQY
V gene: TRBV25-1; J gene: TRBJ2-2; CDR3 length: 12; clone size: .; CDR3 protein: ASRDRVYTGELF
V gene: TRBV6-1; J gene: TRBJ1-2; CDR3 length: 13; clone size: .; CDR3 protein: ASSEGGLANYGYT
V gene: TRBV7-9; J gene: TRBJ2-5; CDR3 length: 17; clone size: .; CDR3 protein: ASSSREFATGGVTETQY
V gene: TRBV27; J gene: TRBJ2-7; CDR3 length: 12; clone size: .; CDR3 protein: ASSLGQRYYEQY
V gene: TRBV4-1; J gene: TRBJ2-1; CDR3 length: 16; clone size: .; CDR3 protein: ASSRGTGALGTGHEQF
V gene: TRBV7-2; J gene: TRBJ2-5; CDR3 length: 14; clone size: .; CDR3 protein: ASSLGGAGRVETQY
V gene: TRBV27; J gene: TRBJ2-1; CDR3 length: 14; clone size: .; CDR3 protein: ASSLSAGGQDNEQF
V gene: TRBV6-1; J gene: TRBJ1-4; CDR3 length: 12; clone size: .; CDR3 protein: ASSEGTGYEKLF
V gene: TRBV3-1/TRBV3-2; J gene: TRBJ2-1; CDR3 length: 16; clone size: .; CDR3 protein: ASSQAEVWGPRYNEQF
V gene: TRBV19; J gene: TRBJ1-2; CDR3 length: 13; clone size: few; CDR3 protein: ASSSPDRRVYGYT
V gene: TRBV28; J gene: TRBJ1-6; CDR3 length: 15; clone size: .; CDR3 protein: ASRIGGSSSYNSPLH
V gene: TRBV27; J gene: TRBJ2-1; CDR3 length: 13; clone size: .; CDR3 protein: ATSLAGGSYNEQF
V gene: TRBV12-3/TRBV12-4; J gene: TRBJ1-2; CDR3 length: 10; clone size: .; CDR3 protein: ASSLRGSGYT
V gene: TRBV4-1; J gene: TRBJ2-3; CDR3 length: 14; clone size: .; CDR3 protein: ASSQVGSGRGDTQY
V gene: TRBV6-5; J gene: TRBJ1-3; CDR3 length: 12; clone size: .; CDR3 protein: ASRRGTDRNTIY
V gene: TRBV5-8; J gene: TRBJ2-4; CDR3 length: 11; clone size: few; CDR3 protein: ASSFREKNIQY
V gene: TRBV28; J gene: TRBJ1-6; CDR3 length: 11; clone size: few; CDR3 protein: ASSEGANSPLH
V gene: TRBV11-2; J gene: TRBJ1-6; CDR3 length: 12; clone size: .; CDR3 protein: ASSLGTDGSPLH
V gene: TRBV30; J gene: TRBJ1-5; CDR3 length: 13; clone size: .; CDR3 protein: AWSRGGQRNQPQH
V gene: TRBV18; J gene: TRBJ1-3; CDR3 length: 14; clone size: few; CDR3 protein: ASSPPRANSGNTIY
V gene: TRBV18; J gene: TRBJ2-2; CDR3 length: 13; clone size: .; CDR3 protein: ASSATREHTGELF
V gene: TRBV12-3/TRBV12-4; J gene: TRBJ1-2; CDR3 length: 9; clone size: .; CDR3 protein: ASSNTRGYT
V gene: TRBV5-4; J gene: TRBJ2-2; CDR3 length: 14; clone size: .; CDR3 protein: ASSPGQGGNTGELF
V gene: TRBV18; J gene: TRBJ1-5; CDR3 length: 13; clone size: .; CDR3 protein: ASSRSGVVGQPQH
V gene: TRBV2; J gene: TRBJ1-6; CDR3 length: 11; clone size: .; CDR3 protein: ASGRDNNSPLH
V gene: TRBV6-5; J gene: TRBJ2-2; CDR3 length: 12; clone size: .; CDR3 protein: ASSSLTGSGELF
V gene: TRBV29-1; J gene: TRBJ2-5; CDR3 length: 14; clone size: few; CDR3 protein: SVEEEDRGTLETQY
V gene: TRBV3-1/TRBV3-2; J gene: TRBJ1-3; CDR3 length: 12; clone size: few; CDR3 protein: ASSPPSVENTIY
V gene: TRBV5-4; J gene: TRBJ1-2; CDR3 length: 13; clone size: few; CDR3 protein: ASSLRDREDYGYT
V gene: TRBV10-3; J gene: TRBJ1-6; CDR3 length: 10; clone size: .; CDR3 protein: AIRGGETPLH
V gene: TRBV19; J gene: TRBJ2-7; CDR3 length: 12; clone size: many; CDR3 protein: ASSGSGITYEQY
V gene: TRBV6-2/TRBV6-3; J gene: TRBJ1-5; CDR3 length: 14; clone size: .; CDR3 protein: ASSSAKGAYNQPQH
V gene: TRBV19; J gene: TRBJ2-1; CDR3 length: 12; clone size: .; CDR3 protein: ASRTSGSRNEQF
V gene: TRBV9; J gene: TRBJ1-6; CDR3 length: 12; clone size: .; CDR3 protein: ASSLGTVNSPLH
V gene: TRBV6-2/TRBV6-3; J gene: TRBJ2-7; CDR3 length: 15; clone size: .; CDR3 protein: ASSYLGLAGASYEQY